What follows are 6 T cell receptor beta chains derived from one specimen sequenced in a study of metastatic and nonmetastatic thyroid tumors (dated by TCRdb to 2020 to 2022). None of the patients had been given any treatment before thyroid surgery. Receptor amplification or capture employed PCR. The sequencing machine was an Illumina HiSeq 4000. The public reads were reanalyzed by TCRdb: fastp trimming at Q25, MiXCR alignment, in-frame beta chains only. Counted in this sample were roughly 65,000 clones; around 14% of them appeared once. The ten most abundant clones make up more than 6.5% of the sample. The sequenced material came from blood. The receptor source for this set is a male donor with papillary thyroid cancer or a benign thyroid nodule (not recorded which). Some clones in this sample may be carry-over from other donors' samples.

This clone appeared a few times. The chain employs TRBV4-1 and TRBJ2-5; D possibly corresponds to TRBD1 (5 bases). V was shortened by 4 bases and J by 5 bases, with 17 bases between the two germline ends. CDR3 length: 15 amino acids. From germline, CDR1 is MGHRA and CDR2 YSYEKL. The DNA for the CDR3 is TGCGCCAGCAGCCCGTTAACGGAAGGGGCGGAGACCCAGTACTTC. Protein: CASSPLTEGAETQYF.

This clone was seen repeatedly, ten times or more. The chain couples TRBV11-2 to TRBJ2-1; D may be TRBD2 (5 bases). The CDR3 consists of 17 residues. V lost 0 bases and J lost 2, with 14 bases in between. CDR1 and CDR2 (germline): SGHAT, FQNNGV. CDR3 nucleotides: TGTGCCAGCAGCTTAGATCTGGCTGGGCGGGCCTACAATGAGCAGTTCTTC. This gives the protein CASSLDLAGRAYNEQFF.

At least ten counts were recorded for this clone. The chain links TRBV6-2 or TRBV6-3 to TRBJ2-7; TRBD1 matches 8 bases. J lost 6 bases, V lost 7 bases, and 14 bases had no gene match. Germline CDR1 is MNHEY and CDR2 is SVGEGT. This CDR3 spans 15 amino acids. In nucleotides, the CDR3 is TGTGCCAGCACCGGGACGGACAGGGTAAAAATCGAGCAGTACTTC. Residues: CASTGTDRVKIEQYF.

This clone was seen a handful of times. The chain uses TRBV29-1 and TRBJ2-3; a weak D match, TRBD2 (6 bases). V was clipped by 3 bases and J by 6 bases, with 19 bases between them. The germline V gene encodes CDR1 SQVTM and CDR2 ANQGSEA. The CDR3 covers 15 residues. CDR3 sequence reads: CSVEGGKGASDTQYF. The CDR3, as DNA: TGCAGCGTTGAGGGGGGAAAGGGAGCTTCGGATACGCAGTATTTT.

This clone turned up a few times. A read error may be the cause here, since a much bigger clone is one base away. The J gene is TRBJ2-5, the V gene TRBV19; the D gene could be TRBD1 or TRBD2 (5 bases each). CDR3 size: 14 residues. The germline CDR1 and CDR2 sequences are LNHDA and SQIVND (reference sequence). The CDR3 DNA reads TGTGCCAGTAGAAGGGGACCCCACCAAGAGAACCAGTACTTC. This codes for CASRRGPHQENQYF. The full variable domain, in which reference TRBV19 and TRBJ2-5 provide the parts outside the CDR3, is DGGITQSPKYLFRKEGQNVTLSCEQNLNHDAMYWYRQDPGQGLRLIYYSQIVNDFQKGDIAEGYSVSREKKESFPLTVTSAQKNPTAFYLCASRRGPHQENQYFGPGTRLLVL.

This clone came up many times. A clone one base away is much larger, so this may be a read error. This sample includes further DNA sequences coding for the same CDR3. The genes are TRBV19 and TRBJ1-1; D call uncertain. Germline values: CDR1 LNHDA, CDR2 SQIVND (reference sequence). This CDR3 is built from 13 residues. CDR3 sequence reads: CASSKPGNTEAFF. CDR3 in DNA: TGTGCCAGTAGTAAGCCGGGCAACACTGAGGCTTTCTTT.